These 16 T cell receptor beta chains originate from one sample sequenced in a study of beta chain features in type 1 diabetes. Study-wide results and limits: Type 1 diabetes patients had TCRB CDR3s that were shorter (moderately but significantly so) in all four CD4+ subsets.

Expressed TCRB transcripts got sequenced, as all isolated RNA was reverse transcribed. Sequencing used immunoSEQ multiplex PCR; TCRdb keeps in-frame clones, though not all of them. The sample includes hundreds of thousands of clones, roughly 13% of them seen just once. These receptors lack a known antigen. Material for sequencing was naive CD4+ T cells from blood. These receptors were taken from a man aged 18 to 30 with type 1 diabetes.

About this clone: Other nucleotide sequences from this sample produce the same CDR3. The rearrangement joins TRBV28 to TRBJ2-2, with D hard to call. The CDR3 spans 14 residues. Trimming left V 6 bases short and J 0 bases short, with 8 bases between. Per the germline V gene, CDR1 is MDHEN and CDR2 is SYDVKM. The CDR3 DNA reads as TGTGCCAGCAGCTCAGGTCCGAACACCGGGGAGCTGTTTTTT. As protein: CASSSGPNTGELFF.

CDR3 amino acids: CASSMMTPSGPTDTQYF. DNA for the CDR3: TGTGCCAGCAGCATGATGACCCCGAGTGGGCCCACAGATACGCAGTATTTT. The chain links TRBV27 to TRBJ2-3; unclear D gene. Germline loops: CDR1 MNHEY, CDR2 SMNVEV (reference sequence). CDR3 length: 17 residues. Trimming took off 6 bases at V and 2 bases at J, with 21 bases between the two ends.

This clone was counted a few times. V usage is TRBV21-1 and J usage is TRBJ1-5; whether TRBD1, the table's D call, matches the DNA was not checked. TRBV21-1 is given as a pseudogene. The CDR3 is made up of 15 amino acids. The DNA for the CDR3 is TGTGCCAGCAGCAAAGGTGGCAGGGGGCATCAGCCCCAGCATTTT. This sequence encodes CASSKGGRGHQPQHF.

The V and J genes are TRBV7-8 and TRBJ1-2; D is unclear. This CDR3 spans 11 amino acids. Between the trimmed V and J ends, which lost 5 bases and 5 bases, there was a span of 6 bases. Germline V gene sequence: CDR1 SGHVS, CDR2 FQNEAQ. The CDR3 coding sequence is TGTGCCAGCAGCCCCGGTTATGGCTACACCTTC. Translating gives CASSPGYGYTF.

A remark on this clone: Other DNA sequences in the sample encode the same CDR3. The genes are TRBV10-3 and TRBJ1-2; 7 positions agree with TRBD1. This CDR3 spans 13 amino acids. Germline V gene sequence: CDR1 ENHRY, CDR2 SYGVKD. Trimming took 3 bases from V and 4 from J; bases not matched to a gene: 2. The CDR3 loop is CAISEGQAYGYTF. CDR3 bases: TGTGCCATCAGTGAAGGACAGGCCTATGGCTACACCTTC.

The table lists this clone with a few counts. This chain joins TRBV9 and TRBJ1-1, with 10 bases matching TRBD1. The junction had 6 bases not matched to a gene; V was cut back by 4 bases and J by 3 bases. This CDR3 is 15 amino acids long. CDR1 SGDLS and CDR2 YYNGEE come from the germline V gene. CDR3 protein: CASSPRGTGDTEAFF. The CDR3 DNA follows: TGTGCCAGCAGCCCTCGAGGGACAGGGGACACTGAAGCTTTCTTT. Complete variable domain (other parts from reference TRBV9 and TRBJ1-1): DSGVTQTPKHLITATGQRVTLRCSPRSGDLSVYWYQQSLDQGLQFLIQYYNGEERAKGNILERFSAQQFPDLHSELNLSSLELGDSALYFCASSPRGTGDTEAFFGQGTRLTVV.

The CDR3: CASSPDTYEQYF. The CDR3 coding sequence is TGTGCCAGCAGTCCGGATACCTACGAGCAGTACTTC. The chain is built from TRBV28 and TRBJ2-7; D uncertain. The V end was cut by 5 bases, the J end by 2 bases, with 7 bases between. The germline V gene has CDR1 MDHEN and CDR2 SYDVKM. CDR3 length: 12 amino acids.

In nucleotides, the CDR3 is TGTGCCAGCAGTACAACAGGGGGCACTGAAGCTTTCTTT. Translation: CASSTTGGTEAFF. The chain has TRBV27 and TRBJ1-1, with TRBD1 matching over 8 bases. The J segment lost 4 bases and the V segment lost 5 bases, leaving 3 bases of the junction unmatched. CDR1 is MNHEY and CDR2 is SMNVEV in the germline V gene (reference sequence). The CDR3 sequence is 13 residues long.

This clone occurred a few times. The chain links TRBV18 to TRBJ2-7; TRBD2 matches at 8 bases. The germline V gene has CDR1 KGHSH and CDR2 LQKENI. CDR3 length: 16 residues. Trimming took 2 bases from V and 4 from J; bases not matched to a gene: 10. The CDR3 nucleotides are TGTGCCAGCTCACCATTACAGGGCGGGAGGCCATACGAGCAGTACTTC. Translating gives CASSPLQGGRPYEQYF.

This clone was observed once. The CDR3: CASTPGTGVHEQYF. The CDR3 nucleotides read TGTGCCAGCACCCCGGGGACAGGGGTACACGAGCAGTACTTC. The chain carries TRBV9 and TRBJ2-7; 10 bases agree with TRBD1. V was pared by 6 bases and J by 5 bases, with 8 bases of the junction left unmatched. Per the germline V gene, CDR1 is SGDLS and CDR2 is YYNGEE. The CDR3 is 14 residues long.

This CDR3 reads CSGTRIGDFAAFF. The CDR3 DNA reads TGCAGCGGCACCCGGATAGGGGATTTTGCAGCTTTCTTT. The chain is built from TRBV29-1 and TRBJ1-1; a weak D match, TRBD1 (5 bases). V was shortened by 7 bases and J by 10 bases, with 22 bases between the two germline ends. The CDR3 loop spans 13 amino acids. CDR1 is SQVTM, CDR2 ANQGSEA, per germline.

The chain combines TRBV6-1 with TRBJ1-2, with D uncertain. The germline gives CDR1 MNHNS, CDR2 SASEGT. Between the trimmed V and J ends, which lost 0 bases and 4 bases, there was a span of 9 bases. This CDR3 has 14 amino acids. CDR3 sequence reads: CASSEAVRSYGYTF. The CDR3 DNA reads as TGTGCCAGCAGTGAAGCAGTCAGATCCTATGGCTACACCTTC.

The rearrangement joins TRBV18 to TRBJ2-1; 9 bases are shared with TRBD1. The CDR3 has 16 amino acids. J gave up 7 bases and V 5 bases, and 12 bases lay outside the gene matches. Per germline, CDR1 KGHSH and CDR2 LQKENI. The CDR3 sequence is CASSRRTGEGGNEQFF. DNA for the CDR3: TGTGCCAGCTCAAGACGGACAGGGGAAGGGGGTAATGAGCAGTTCTTC.

V gene TRBV29-1 combines with J gene TRBJ2-1; 9 nucleotides agree with TRBD2. Germline V gene lookup returns CDR1 SQVTM and CDR2 ANQGSEA. CDR3 length: 14 residues. V shed 6 bases and J 12 bases; nucleotides not matched to a gene: 15. CDR3 in DNA: TGCAGCGTATCCCCTAGCGGGGAGACTTTGGGGCAGTTCTTC. This sequence encodes CSVSPSGETLGQFF.

The chain uses TRBV11-3 and TRBJ2-3; 7 bases agree with TRBD1. V trimming: 5 bases; J trimming: 0 bases; junction bases outside the gene matches: 11. The V gene's germline CDR1 is SGHNT and CDR2 YENEEA. The CDR3 sequence is 17 residues long. The CDR3 region has the DNA TGTGCCAGCAGCCCCGGAAACAGGGGCACTAGCACAGATACGCAGTATTTT. This gives the protein CASSPGNRGTSTDTQYF.

This clone has more than one count but fewer than ten. The chain recombines TRBV7-9 with TRBJ2-7; no firm D call. Trimming pared 4 bases from V and 4 bases from J, leaving 11 bases between. Germline V gene sequence: CDR1 SEHNR, CDR2 FQNEAQ (reference sequence). The CDR3 is made up of 13 amino acids. DNA of the CDR3: TGTGCCAGCAGCTCCTATAGTACTTACGAGCAGTACTTC. The encoded protein is CASSSYSTYEQYF.